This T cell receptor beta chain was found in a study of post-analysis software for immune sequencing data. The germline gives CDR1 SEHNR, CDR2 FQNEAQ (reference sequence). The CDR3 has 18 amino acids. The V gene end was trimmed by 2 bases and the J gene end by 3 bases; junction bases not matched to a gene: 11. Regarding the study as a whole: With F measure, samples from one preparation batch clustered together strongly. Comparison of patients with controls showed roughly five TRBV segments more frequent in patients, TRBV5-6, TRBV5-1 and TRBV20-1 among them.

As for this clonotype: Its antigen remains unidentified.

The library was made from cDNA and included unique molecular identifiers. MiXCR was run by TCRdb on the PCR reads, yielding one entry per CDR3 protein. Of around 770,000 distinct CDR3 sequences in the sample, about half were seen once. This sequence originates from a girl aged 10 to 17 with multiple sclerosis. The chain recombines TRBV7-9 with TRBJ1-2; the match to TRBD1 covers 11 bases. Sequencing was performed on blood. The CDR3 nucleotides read TGTGCCAGCAGCTTACGGCGGGGACAGGGGGTAAGGGACTATGGCTACACCTTC. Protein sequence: CASSLRRGQGVRDYGYTF.